The source of this TCR beta chain is a study of OX40 agonist ivuxolimab in advanced cancers. Regarding the complete study: Ivuxolimab was an agonistic, fully human IgG2 monoclonal antibody directed against OX40 (CD134), a costimulatory receptor. A male proportion of around 80% and a mean age of about 60 years, ranging from roughly 20 to 80, were recorded for the dose-escalation cohort. The purpose of peripheral TCRbeta sequencing was to test whether ivuxolimab changed TCR sequence diversity and led to clonal T-cell expansion. Prior anti-PD-1, anti-PD-L1 or anti-CTLA-4 therapy was permitted, and checkpoint inhibitors had been received by about 36% of dose-escalation patients. Intravenous ivuxolimab was administered to patients every 2 weeks at six dose levels: 0.01, 0.1, 0.3, 1.5, 3 and 10 mg/kg. Of the roughly 53 patients in dose escalation, about 20 had hepatocellular carcinoma, some 15 had melanoma, 9 had renal cell carcinoma and 9 had head and neck cancer. The monotherapy dose-escalation portion (N of about 49 patients) of the phase I ivuxolimab trial is reported in the paper. Partial responses were achieved by three dose-escalation patients, of whom one had hepatocellular carcinoma and two had cutaneous melanoma.

Patients with a history of autoimmune disease or receiving systemic immunosuppression were excluded from the trial. In every dose cohort, peripheral blood was drawn for TCR sequencing at baseline, cycle 4 day 1, and cycle 7 day 1. Samples came from an open-label, multicenter, first-in-human phase I dose-escalation trial of ivuxolimab. Adults with locally advanced or metastatic head and neck squamous cell, hepatocellular, melanoma or renal cell carcinoma were enrolled in the trial. Before TCR sequencing, CD4+ T cells and CD8+ T cells from peripheral blood were sorted into separate populations. For sequencing of the TCRbeta CDR3 region, genomic DNA was extracted from the sorted cells. The immunoSEQ Assay was used to sequence the TCRbeta CDR3 regions. TCRdb took over this immuneACCESS table, retaining in-frame rearrangements with V and J assigned. Such tables are incomplete; in checked studies, under half of the missing clones stem from an unresolved V gene, and the remainder is unexplained. Here the sample has tens of thousands of clones; 65% to 85% occur a single time. Around 26% of the sample goes to the ten largest clones.

Regarding this clone: Its antigen target is currently unknown. Nothing much larger sits one base from this clone, and base qualities are not available.

What the study reported, not specific to this receptor: Low levels of normalized T-cell clonal expansion were also seen in some nonresponding patients. On average, CD8+ T cells showed more expanded clones than CD4+ T cells after ivuxolimab. At doses of 0.1 to 3.0 mg/kg, clonal expansion of both CD4+ and CD8+ T cells in blood was seen between baseline and week 6. Partial responders in the 0.1-3.0 mg/kg groups had among the lowest normalized peripheral clonal expansion, especially among CD8+ T cells. Which antigens the clonally expanded peripheral T cells were specific for was not determined.

CDR1 and CDR2, looked up from the germline V gene (reference sequence), are SEHNR and FQNEAQ. The CDR3 measures 15 amino acids from cysteine to phenylalanine. Only the CDR3 DNA stays, 45 bases, in frame from base 1. Unmatched junction bases come to 4, with V trimmed by 5 bases and J by 2 bases. The rearrangement combines TRBV7-9 with TRBJ2-7; TRBD2 aligns with 12 central bases. The sequence was obtained from an adult with an advanced solid tumor such as melanoma, head and neck, liver or kidney cancer. The sequences come from CD4+ or CD8+ T cells sorted from blood, collected in a trial of the OX40 agonist ivuxolimab. In nucleotides, the sequence is TGTGCCAGCAGCACTAGCGGGAGGCCGGCCTACGAGCAGTACTTC. This yields the protein CASSTSGRPAYEQYF.